This T cell receptor (beta chain) was observed in a study of blood T cell repertoires in COVID-19. Study information: Spain, Italy and the United States supplied samples that represented acute and convalescent COVID-19. The analysed material was cDNA or gDNA that came from T cells, B-cell-depleted T cells, or PBMCs.

For this clone: Other DNA sequences in this sample translate to the same CDR3.

Looked up from germline, CDR1 is LNHDA and CDR2 is SQIVND (reference sequence). CDR3 size: 14 residues. V lost 8 bases and J lost 3; bases outside the gene matches: 4. Under the authors' procedure: Researchers report that nucleated cell counts were estimated from reference gene primer amplification. Clones were sequenced by immunoSEQ multiplex PCR, and TCRdb holds only the in-frame ones, with some missing. D and trimming were read from the DNA, whereas the V and J calls and clone size are those reported in that table. Among over 80,000 clones, around 90% were seen once, and the ten largest hold about 1.8%.

The chain combines TRBV19 with TRBJ2-1, with 10 bases aligning to TRBD2. The sample comprised peripheral blood. This TCR was sampled from a human donor with active COVID-19. The donor label of this sample is uncertain. CDR3 amino acids: CASSSGGDYNEQFF. The CDR3 bases are TGTGCCAGTTCTAGCGGGGGAGACTACAATGAGCAGTTCTTC.